This T cell receptor (beta chain) was sequenced for a study of CD8+ T cells in alopecia areata. The treatment was: oral pan-JAK inhibitor, 5-10 mg twice daily. This CDR3 is 18 amino acids long. Trimming stripped 3 bases from V and 0 bases from J, with 20 bases between. Germline V gene lookup returns CDR1 MNHEY and CDR2 SMNVEV (reference sequence). cDNA serving as the sequencing template came from extracted, reverse transcribed RNA. The protocol was immunoSEQ multiplex PCR, while the TCRdb copy is restricted to in-frame clones and leaves out a portion. The table records 130,000 or so clones, roughly 86% of them present only once.

The rearrangement joins TRBV27 to TRBJ1-2; unclear D gene. The source was CD8+ T cells sorted from blood, collected at week 4, from a patient treated with tofacitinib. This TCR was recovered from a human donor with alopecia areata. CDR3 DNA: TGTGCCAGCAGTTTTTTCCCTCTCCCCCAGACTACTAACTATGGCTACACCTTC. Protein sequence: CASSFFPLPQTTNYGYTF.